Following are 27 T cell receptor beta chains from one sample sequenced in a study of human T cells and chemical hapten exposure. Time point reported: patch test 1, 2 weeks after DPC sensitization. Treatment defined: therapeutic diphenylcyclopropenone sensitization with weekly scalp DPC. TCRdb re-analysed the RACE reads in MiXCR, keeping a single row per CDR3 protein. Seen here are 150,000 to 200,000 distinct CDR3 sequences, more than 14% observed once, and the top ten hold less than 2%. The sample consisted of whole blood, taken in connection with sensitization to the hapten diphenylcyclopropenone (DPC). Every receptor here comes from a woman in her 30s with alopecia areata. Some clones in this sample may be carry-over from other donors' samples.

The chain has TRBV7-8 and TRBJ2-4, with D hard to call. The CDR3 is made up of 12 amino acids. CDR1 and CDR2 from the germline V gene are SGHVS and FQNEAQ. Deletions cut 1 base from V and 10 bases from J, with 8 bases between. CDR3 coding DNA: TGTGCCAGCAGCTTAGGACACGGTATTCAGTACTTC. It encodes CASSLGHGIQYF. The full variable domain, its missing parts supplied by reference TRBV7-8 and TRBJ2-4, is GAGVSQSPRYKVAKRGQDVALRCDPISGHVSLFWYQQALGQGPEFLTYFQNEAQLDKSGLPSDRFFAERPEGSVSTLKIQRTQQEDSAVYLCASSLGHGIQYFGAGTRLSVL.

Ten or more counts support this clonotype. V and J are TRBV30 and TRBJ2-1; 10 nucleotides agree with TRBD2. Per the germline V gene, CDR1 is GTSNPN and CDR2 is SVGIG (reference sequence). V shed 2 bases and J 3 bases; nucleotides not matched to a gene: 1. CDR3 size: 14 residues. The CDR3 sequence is CAWSRTSGYNEQFF. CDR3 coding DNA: TGTGCCTGGAGTAGGACTAGCGGCTACAATGAGCAGTTCTTC.

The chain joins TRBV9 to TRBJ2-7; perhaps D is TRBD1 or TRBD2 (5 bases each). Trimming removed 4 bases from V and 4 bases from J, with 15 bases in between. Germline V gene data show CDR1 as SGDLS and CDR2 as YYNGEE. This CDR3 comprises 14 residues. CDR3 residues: CASSPGWGNYEQYF. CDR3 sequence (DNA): TGTGCCAGCAGCCCCGGTTGGGGGAATTACGAGCAGTACTTC.

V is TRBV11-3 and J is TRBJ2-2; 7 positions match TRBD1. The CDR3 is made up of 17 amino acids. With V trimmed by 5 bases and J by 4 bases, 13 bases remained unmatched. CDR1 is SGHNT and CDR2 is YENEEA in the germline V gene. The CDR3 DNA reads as TGTGCCAGCAGCCTATCTCGGACAGGACCTGGCACCGGGGAGCTGTTTTTT. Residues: CASSLSRTGPGTGELFF.

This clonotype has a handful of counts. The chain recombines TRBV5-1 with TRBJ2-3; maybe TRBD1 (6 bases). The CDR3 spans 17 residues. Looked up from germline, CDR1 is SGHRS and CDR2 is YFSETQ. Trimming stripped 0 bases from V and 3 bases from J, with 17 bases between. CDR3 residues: CASSLVGRGSTTDTQYF. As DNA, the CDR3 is TGCGCCAGCAGCTTGGTAGGCAGGGGAAGTACGACAGATACGCAGTATTTT.

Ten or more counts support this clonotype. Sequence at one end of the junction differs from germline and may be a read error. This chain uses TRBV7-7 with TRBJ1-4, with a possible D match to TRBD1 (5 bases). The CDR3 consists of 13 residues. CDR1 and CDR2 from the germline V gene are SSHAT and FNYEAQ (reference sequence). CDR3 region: CASSLGRGEKLFF. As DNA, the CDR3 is TGTGCTAGCAGCTTAGGAAGGGGTGAAAAACTGTTTTTT.

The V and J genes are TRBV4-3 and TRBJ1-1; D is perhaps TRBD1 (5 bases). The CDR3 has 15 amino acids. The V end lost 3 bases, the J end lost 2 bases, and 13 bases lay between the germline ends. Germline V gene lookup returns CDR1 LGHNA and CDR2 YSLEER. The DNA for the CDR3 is TGCGCCAGCAGCCACTCACAGGTATCAAACACTGAAGCTTTCTTT. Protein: CASSHSQVSNTEAFF.

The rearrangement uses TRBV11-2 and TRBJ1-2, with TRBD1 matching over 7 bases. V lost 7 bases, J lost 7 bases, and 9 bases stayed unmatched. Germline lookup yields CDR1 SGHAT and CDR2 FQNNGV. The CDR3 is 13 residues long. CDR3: CASTKDRLSGYTF. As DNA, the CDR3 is TGTGCCAGCACCAAGGACAGGTTGAGTGGCTACACCTTC.

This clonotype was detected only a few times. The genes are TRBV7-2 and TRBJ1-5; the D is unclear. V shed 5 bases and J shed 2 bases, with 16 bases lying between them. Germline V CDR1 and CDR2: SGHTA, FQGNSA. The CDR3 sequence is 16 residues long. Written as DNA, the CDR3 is TGTGCCAGCAGCCTAGGGATGGGGAACGGCAATCAGCCCCAGCATTTT. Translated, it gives CASSLGMGNGNQPQHF.

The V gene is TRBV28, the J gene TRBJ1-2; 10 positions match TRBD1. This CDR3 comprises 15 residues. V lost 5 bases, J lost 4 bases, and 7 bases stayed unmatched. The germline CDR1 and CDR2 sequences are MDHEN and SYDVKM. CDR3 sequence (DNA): TGTGCCAGCAGTACGGCCGGGACAGGGGCCTATGGCTACACCTTC. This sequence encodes CASSTAGTGAYGYTF.

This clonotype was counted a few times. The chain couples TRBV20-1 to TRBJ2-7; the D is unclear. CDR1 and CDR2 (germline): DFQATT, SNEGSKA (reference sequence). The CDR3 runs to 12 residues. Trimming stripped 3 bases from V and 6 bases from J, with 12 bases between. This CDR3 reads CSASGRLFEQYF. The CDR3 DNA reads TGCAGTGCTAGTGGCCGGTTATTCGAGCAGTACTTC.

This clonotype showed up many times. The CDR3 DNA reads as TGCAGTGCTAGTTCTCGGACAGCGAGCTCCTACGAGCAGTACTTC. This sequence encodes CSASSRTASSYEQYF. This chain joins TRBV20-1 and TRBJ2-7; D possibly corresponds to TRBD1 (6 bases). Germline V gives CDR1 DFQATT, CDR2 SNEGSKA (reference sequence). V lost 3 bases to trimming and J lost 0 bases, with 15 bases between them. The CDR3 totals 15 residues.

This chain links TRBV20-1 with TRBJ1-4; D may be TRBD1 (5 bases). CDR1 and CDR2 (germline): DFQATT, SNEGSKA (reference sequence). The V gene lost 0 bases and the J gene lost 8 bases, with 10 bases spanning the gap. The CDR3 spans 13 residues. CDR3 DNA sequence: TGCAGTGCTAGAGACAGGGTCAAAGAAAAACTGTTTTTT. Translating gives CSARDRVKEKLFF.

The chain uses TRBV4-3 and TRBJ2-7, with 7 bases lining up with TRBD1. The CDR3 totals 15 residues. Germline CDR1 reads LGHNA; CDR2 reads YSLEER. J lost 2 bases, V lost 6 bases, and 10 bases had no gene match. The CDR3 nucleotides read TGCGCCAGCAGTCGCGGCTGGGACAGTACCTACGAGCAGTACTTC. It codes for CASSRGWDSTYEQYF.

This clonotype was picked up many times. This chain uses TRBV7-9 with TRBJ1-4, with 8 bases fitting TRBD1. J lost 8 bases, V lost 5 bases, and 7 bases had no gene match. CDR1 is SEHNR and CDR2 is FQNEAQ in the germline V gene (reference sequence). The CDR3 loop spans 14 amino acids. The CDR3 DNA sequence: TGTGCCAGCAGCCGACAGGGGTTCGGAGAAAAACTGTTTTTT. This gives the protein CASSRQGFGEKLFF.

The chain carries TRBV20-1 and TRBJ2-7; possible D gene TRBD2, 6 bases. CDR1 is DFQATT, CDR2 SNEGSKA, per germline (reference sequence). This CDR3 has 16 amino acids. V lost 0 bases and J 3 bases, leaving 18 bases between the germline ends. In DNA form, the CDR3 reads TGCAGTGCTAGAGATCAGTGGGCGGGGTCCGGCTACGAGCAGTACTTC. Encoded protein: CSARDQWAGSGYEQYF.

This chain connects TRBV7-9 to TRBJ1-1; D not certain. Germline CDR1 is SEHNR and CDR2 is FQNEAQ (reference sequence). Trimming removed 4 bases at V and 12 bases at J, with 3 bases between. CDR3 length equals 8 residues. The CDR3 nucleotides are TGTGCCAGCAGCTGGCCTTTCTTT. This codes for CASSWPFF. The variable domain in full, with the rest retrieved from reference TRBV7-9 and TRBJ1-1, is DTGVSQNPRHKITKRGQNVTFRCDPISEHNRLYWYRQTLGQGPEFLTYFQNEAQLEKSRLLSDRFSAERPKGSFSTLEIQRTEQGDSAMYLCASSWPFFGQGTRLTVV.

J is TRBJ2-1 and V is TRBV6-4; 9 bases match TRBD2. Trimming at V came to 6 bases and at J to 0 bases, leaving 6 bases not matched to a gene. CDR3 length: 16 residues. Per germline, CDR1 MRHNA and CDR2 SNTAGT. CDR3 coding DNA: TGTGCCAGCAGCAGTAGCGGGGGCCTCTCCTACAATGAGCAGTTCTTC. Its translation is CASSSSGGLSYNEQFF.

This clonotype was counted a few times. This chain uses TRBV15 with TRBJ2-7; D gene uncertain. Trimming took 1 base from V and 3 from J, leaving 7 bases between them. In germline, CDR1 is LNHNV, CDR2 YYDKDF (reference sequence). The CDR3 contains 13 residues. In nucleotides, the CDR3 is TGTGCCACCAGCAGAGGGGAAAACTACGAGCAGTACTTC. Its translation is CATSRGENYEQYF.

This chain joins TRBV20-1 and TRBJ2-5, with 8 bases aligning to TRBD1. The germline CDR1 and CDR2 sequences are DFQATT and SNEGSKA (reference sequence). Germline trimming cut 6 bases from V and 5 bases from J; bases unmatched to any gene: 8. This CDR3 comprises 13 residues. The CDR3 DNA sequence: TGCAGTGCGGGACAGGTGGTTCGCGAGACCCAGTACTTC. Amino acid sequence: CSAGQVVRETQYF.

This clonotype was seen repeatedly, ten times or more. The CDR3 DNA follows: TGTGCCAGCAGGGGTGTAAGGACTAGCGGGAAAACGGGCCAAGAGACCCAGTACTTC. Translated, it gives CASRGVRTSGKTGQETQYF. The gene calls are TRBV5-4 and TRBJ2-5; 12 positions agree with TRBD2. This CDR3 is built from 19 residues. V was pared by 5 bases and J by 1 base, with 15 bases of the junction left unmatched. From germline, CDR1 is SGHNT and CDR2 YYREEE (reference sequence).

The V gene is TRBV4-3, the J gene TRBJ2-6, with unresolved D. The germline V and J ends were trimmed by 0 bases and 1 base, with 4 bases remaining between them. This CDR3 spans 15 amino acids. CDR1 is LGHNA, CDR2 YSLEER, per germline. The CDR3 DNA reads TGCGCCAGCAGCCAAGACTTATCTGGGGCCAACGTCCTGACTTTC. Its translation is CASSQDLSGANVLTF.

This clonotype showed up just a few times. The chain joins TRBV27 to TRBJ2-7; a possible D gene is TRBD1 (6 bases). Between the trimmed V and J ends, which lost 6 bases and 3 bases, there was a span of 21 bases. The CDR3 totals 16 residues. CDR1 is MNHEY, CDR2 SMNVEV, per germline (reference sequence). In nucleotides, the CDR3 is TGTGCCAGCAGCCCACCCCCCCGAGGGGGAATCTACGAGCAGTACTTC. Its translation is CASSPPPRGGIYEQYF.

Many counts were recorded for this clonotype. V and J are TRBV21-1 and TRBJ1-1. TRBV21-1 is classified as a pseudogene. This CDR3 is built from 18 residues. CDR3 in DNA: TGTGCCAGCAGCACCAGGAGGATGGGTTTTAATAAGGACACTGAAGCTTTCTTT. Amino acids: CASSTRRMGFNKDTEAFF.

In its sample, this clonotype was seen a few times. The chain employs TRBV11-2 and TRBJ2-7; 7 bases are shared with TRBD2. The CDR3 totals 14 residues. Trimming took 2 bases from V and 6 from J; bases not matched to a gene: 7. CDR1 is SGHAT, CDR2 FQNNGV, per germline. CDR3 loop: CASSLSGRAGEQYF. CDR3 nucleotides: TGTGCCAGCAGCTTAAGTGGGAGGGCCGGCGAGCAGTACTTC.

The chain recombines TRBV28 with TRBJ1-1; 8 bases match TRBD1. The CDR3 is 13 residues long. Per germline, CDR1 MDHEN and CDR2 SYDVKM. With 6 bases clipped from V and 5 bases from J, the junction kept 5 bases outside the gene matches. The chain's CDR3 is CASRETGATEAFF. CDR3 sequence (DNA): TGTGCCAGCAGAGAGACAGGGGCGACTGAAGCTTTCTTT.

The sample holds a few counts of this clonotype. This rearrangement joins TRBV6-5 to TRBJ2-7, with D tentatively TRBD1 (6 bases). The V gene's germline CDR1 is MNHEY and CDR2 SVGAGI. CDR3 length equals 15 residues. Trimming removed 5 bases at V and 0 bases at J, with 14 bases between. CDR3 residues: CASSPGQLHSYEQYF. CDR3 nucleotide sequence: TGTGCCAGCAGTCCTGGACAGCTACACTCCTACGAGCAGTACTTC.